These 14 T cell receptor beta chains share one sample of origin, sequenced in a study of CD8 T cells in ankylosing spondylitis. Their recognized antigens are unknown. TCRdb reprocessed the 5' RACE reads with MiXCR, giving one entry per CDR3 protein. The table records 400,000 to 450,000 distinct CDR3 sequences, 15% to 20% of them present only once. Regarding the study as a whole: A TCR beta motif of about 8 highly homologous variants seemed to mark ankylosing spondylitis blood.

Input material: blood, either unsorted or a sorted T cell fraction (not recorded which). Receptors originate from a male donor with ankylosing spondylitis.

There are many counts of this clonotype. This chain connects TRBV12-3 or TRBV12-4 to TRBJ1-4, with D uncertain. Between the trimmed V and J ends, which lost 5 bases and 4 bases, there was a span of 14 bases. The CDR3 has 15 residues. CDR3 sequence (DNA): TGTGCCAGCAGTCCTAGACGGAGCAGTAATGAAAAACTGTTTTTT. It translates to CASSPRRSSNEKLFF.

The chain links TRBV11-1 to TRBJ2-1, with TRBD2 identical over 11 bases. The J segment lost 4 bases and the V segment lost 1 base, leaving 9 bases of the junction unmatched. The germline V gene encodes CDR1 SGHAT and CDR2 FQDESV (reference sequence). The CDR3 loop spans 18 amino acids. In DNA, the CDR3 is TGTGCCAGCAGCTTAGGCGCTAGCGGGAGGCCTGTTTACAATGAGCAGTTCTTC. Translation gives CASSLGASGRPVYNEQFF.

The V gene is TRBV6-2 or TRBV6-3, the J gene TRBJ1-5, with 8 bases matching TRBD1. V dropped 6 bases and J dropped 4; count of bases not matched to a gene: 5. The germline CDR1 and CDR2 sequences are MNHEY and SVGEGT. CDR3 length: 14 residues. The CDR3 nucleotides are TGTGCCAGCAGCGGACAGGGAGGAAATCAGCCCCAGCATTTT. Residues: CASSGQGGNQPQHF.

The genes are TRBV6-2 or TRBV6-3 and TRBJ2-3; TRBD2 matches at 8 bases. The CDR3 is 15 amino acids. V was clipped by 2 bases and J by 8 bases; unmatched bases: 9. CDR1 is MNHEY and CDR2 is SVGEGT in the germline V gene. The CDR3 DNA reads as TGTGCCAGCAGTTACCCCGGGACTAGTATTGTTACGCAGTATTTT. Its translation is CASSYPGTSIVTQYF.

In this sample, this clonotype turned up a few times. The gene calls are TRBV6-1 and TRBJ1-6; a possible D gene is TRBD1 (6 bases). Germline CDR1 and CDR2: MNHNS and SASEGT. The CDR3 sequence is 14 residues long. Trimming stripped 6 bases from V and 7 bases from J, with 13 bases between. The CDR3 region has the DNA TGTGCCAGCAGCCCGGGGGGCCGAAATTCACCCCTCCACTTT. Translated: CASSPGGRNSPLHF.

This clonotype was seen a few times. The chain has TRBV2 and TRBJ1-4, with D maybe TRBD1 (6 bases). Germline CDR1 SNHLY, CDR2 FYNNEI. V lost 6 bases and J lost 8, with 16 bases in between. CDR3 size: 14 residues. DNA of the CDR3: TGTGCCAGCAGCCCCGGGACATATACCGAAAAACTGTTTTTT. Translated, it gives CASSPGTYTEKLFF.

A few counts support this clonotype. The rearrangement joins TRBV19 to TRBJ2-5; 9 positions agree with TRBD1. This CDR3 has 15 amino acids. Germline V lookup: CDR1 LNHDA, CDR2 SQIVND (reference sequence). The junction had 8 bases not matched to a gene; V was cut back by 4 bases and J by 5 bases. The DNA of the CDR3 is TGTGCCAGTAGTACCACCAACAGGGGGCTGGAGACCCAGTACTTC. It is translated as CASSTTNRGLETQYF.

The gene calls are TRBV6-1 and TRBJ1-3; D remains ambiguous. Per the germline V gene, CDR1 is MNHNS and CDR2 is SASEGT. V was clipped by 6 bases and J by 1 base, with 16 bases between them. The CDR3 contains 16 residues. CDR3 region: CASSPHLGPSGNTIYF. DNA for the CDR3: TGTGCCAGCAGCCCCCACCTCGGACCTTCTGGAAACACCATATATTTT.

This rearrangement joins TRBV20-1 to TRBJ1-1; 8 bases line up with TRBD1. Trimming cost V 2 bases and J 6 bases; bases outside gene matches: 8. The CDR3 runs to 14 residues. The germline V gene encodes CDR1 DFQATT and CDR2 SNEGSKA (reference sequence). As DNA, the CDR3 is TGCAGTGCTAGACCCGACAGGGGAGCCTCTGAAGCTTTCTTT. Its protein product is CSARPDRGASEAFF.

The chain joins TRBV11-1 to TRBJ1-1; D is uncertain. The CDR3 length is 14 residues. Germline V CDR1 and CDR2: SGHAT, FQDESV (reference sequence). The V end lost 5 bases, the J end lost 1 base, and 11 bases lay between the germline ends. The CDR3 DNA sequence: TGTGCCAGCAGCCCCCTCTGGGGGAACACTGAAGCTTTCTTT. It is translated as CASSPLWGNTEAFF.

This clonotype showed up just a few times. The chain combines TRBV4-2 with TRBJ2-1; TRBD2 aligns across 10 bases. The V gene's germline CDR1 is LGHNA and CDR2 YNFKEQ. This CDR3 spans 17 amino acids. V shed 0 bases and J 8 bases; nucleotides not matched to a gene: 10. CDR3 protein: CASSQEEGLAETHEQFF. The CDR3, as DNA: TGTGCCAGCAGCCAAGAGGAAGGACTAGCGGAGACCCATGAGCAGTTCTTC.

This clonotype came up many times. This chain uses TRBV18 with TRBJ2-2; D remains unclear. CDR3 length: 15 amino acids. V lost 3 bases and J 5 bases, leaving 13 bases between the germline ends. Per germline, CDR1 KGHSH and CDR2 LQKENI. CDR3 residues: CASSPATKGTGELFF. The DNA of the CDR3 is TGTGCCAGCTCACCGGCCACAAAGGGTACCGGGGAGCTGTTTTTT. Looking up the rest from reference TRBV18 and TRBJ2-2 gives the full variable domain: NAGVMQNPRHLVRRRGQEARLRCSPMKGHSHVYWYRQLPEEGLKFMVYLQKENIIDESGMPKERFSAEFPKEGPSILRIQQVVRGDSAAYFCASSPATKGTGELFFGEGSRLTVL.

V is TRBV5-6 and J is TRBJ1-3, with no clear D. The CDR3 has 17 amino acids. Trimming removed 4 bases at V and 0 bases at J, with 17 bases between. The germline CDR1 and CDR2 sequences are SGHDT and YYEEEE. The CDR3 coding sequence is TGTGCCAGCAGCCGACCCGCCAAGACAAGCTCTGGAAACACCATATATTTT. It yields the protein CASSRPAKTSSGNTIYF.

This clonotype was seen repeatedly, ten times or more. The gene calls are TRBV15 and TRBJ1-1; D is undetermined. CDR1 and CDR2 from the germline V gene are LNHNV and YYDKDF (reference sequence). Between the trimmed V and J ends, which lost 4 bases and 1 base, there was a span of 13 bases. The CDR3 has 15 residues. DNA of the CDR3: TGTGCCACCAGCACCCTCAGTGTAGGGAACACTGAAGCTTTCTTT. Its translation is CATSTLSVGNTEAFF.